This is a list of T cell receptor beta chains from one sample in a study of CD8 T cells in ankylosing spondylitis. TCRdb re-derived calls from the 5' RACE reads in MiXCR, one entry per CDR3 protein. Of over 700,000 distinct CDR3 sequences in the sample, 15% to 20% were seen once. Input material: blood, either unsorted or a sorted T cell fraction (not recorded which). The receptors here all came from a male donor with ankylosing spondylitis. Each CDR3 is given with its conserved first and last residue. The order of the fields is clone size, D gene, J gene, V gene, CDR3 DNA, CDR3 protein. A D gene is named only where the DNA matches it firmly. A row's size may be missing; if present it is once, few, many or a size class.

abundance: -; d_gene: TRBD2; j_gene: TRBJ2-3; v_gene: TRBV12-3/TRBV12-4; CDR3nt: TGTGCCAGCATCCCTGCGGCGGGACTAGCGATCGACCTGCCACCAGATACGCAGTATTTT; CDR3aa: CASIPAAGLAIDLPPDTQYF
abundance: -; d_gene: -; j_gene: TRBJ2-6; v_gene: TRBV11-2; CDR3nt: TGTGCCAGCAGCTTAGTCTCGAGTTTCTCTGGGGCCAACGTCCTGACTTTC; CDR3aa: CASSLVSSFSGANVLTF
abundance: few; d_gene: TRBD2; j_gene: TRBJ2-1; v_gene: TRBV7-9; CDR3nt: TGTGCCAGCGGGACTAGCGGGAGAAATGAGCAGTTCTTC; CDR3aa: CASGTSGRNEQFF
abundance: few; d_gene: -; j_gene: TRBJ2-3; v_gene: TRBV4-3; CDR3nt: TGCGCCAGCAGCCAAGCTCAGGGCCAGGCAGATACGCAGTATTTT; CDR3aa: CASSQAQGQADTQYF
abundance: -; d_gene: TRBD2; j_gene: TRBJ2-3; v_gene: TRBV20-1; CDR3nt: TGCAGTGCTACTAGCGGGGGGGCAGATACGCAGTATTTT; CDR3aa: CSATSGGADTQYF
abundance: few; d_gene: -; j_gene: TRBJ1-6; v_gene: TRBV3-1; CDR3nt: TGTGCCAGCAGCCAAGCCCGGTCACCCCTCCACTTT; CDR3aa: CASSQARSPLHF
abundance: -; d_gene: TRBD1; j_gene: TRBJ1-4; v_gene: TRBV2; CDR3nt: TGTGCCAGCTCCCTGGGGACAGGGACAGGGGAAAAACTGTTTTTT; CDR3aa: CASSLGTGTGEKLFF
abundance: -; d_gene: -; j_gene: TRBJ1-1; v_gene: TRBV27; CDR3nt: TGTGCCAGCAGTTTGATGACAGAAAGTGAAGCTTTCTTT; CDR3aa: CASSLMTESEAFF
abundance: -; d_gene: -; j_gene: TRBJ2-1; v_gene: TRBV20-1; CDR3nt: TGCAGTGCTAGAGTGAGGGGTAACAATGAGCAGTTCTTC; CDR3aa: CSARVRGNNEQFF
abundance: -; d_gene: -; j_gene: TRBJ1-1; v_gene: TRBV6-5; CDR3nt: TGTGCCACCCGGGTTGGGCCAGAAGCTTTCTTT; CDR3aa: CATRVGPEAFF
abundance: -; d_gene: -; j_gene: TRBJ2-5; v_gene: TRBV5-1; CDR3nt: TGCGCCAGCAGCTTGGATGGTTGGGGAGAAGAGACCCAGTACTTC; CDR3aa: CASSLDGWGEETQYF
abundance: -; d_gene: -; j_gene: TRBJ2-7; v_gene: TRBV20-1; CDR3nt: TGCAGTGCTAGAGATGGCGCTAGGGGAGCAGCTTACGAGCAGTACTTC; CDR3aa: CSARDGARGAAYEQYF
abundance: -; d_gene: -; j_gene: TRBJ2-4; v_gene: TRBV19; CDR3nt: TGTGCCAGTCGGAGTGGTGACAACAAAAACATTCAGTACTTC; CDR3aa: CASRSGDNKNIQYF
abundance: few; d_gene: -; j_gene: TRBJ2-5; v_gene: TRBV12-3/TRBV12-4; CDR3nt: TGTGCCAGCACCACCTGGAGTGGCCAAGAGACCCAGTACTTC; CDR3aa: CASTTWSGQETQYF
abundance: -; d_gene: -; j_gene: TRBJ2-1; v_gene: TRBV2; CDR3nt: TGTGCCAGCAGACACGAGAGGACAGACAATGAGCAGTTCTTC; CDR3aa: CASRHERTDNEQFF
abundance: few; d_gene: TRBD1; j_gene: TRBJ1-1; v_gene: TRBV12-3/TRBV12-4; CDR3nt: TGTGCCAGCAGTCTGGGACAGGGTAGGATGGACACTGAAGCTTTCTTT; CDR3aa: CASSLGQGRMDTEAFF
abundance: many; d_gene: TRBD2; j_gene: TRBJ2-7; v_gene: TRBV29-1; CDR3nt: TGCAGCGTCCCATCGACTAGCGGGTACGAGCAGTACTTC; CDR3aa: CSVPSTSGYEQYF
abundance: -; d_gene: -; j_gene: TRBJ1-1; v_gene: TRBV29-1; CDR3nt: TGCAGCTCCTCCCGGGGGGGCATGGACACTGAAGCTTTCTTT; CDR3aa: CSSSRGGMDTEAFF
abundance: few; d_gene: TRBD2; j_gene: TRBJ2-3; v_gene: TRBV20-1; CDR3nt: TGCAGTGCTACGGGACTAGCGGGAGTCGAAGATACGCAGTATTTT; CDR3aa: CSATGLAGVEDTQYF
abundance: few; d_gene: TRBD1; j_gene: TRBJ1-2; v_gene: TRBV6-5; CDR3nt: TGTGCCAGCAGTTACGACGGGACAGGCGGGGGGAGCTACACCTTC; CDR3aa: CASSYDGTGGGSYTF
abundance: -; d_gene: -; j_gene: TRBJ2-5; v_gene: TRBV10-3; CDR3nt: TGTGCCATCAGTGAGTCTCCCTTCGTCGCGCAAGAGACCCAGTACTTC; CDR3aa: CAISESPFVAQETQYF
abundance: -; d_gene: -; j_gene: TRBJ2-1; v_gene: TRBV5-1; CDR3nt: TGCGCCAGCTACCCTGACAGGAGCTCCTACAATGAGCAGTTCTTC; CDR3aa: CASYPDRSSYNEQFF
abundance: -; d_gene: -; j_gene: TRBJ2-5; v_gene: TRBV4-1; CDR3nt: TGCGCCAGCAGCCAGTATGGAGGGGATCTTTTGGAGACCCAGTACTTC; CDR3aa: CASSQYGGDLLETQYF
abundance: -; d_gene: TRBD1; j_gene: TRBJ2-1; v_gene: TRBV12-3/TRBV12-4; CDR3nt: TGTGCCAGCAGTTTTGGACAGGGGGGGGTGGGACACGACAATGAGCAGTTCTTC; CDR3aa: CASSFGQGGVGHDNEQFF
abundance: -; d_gene: -; j_gene: TRBJ2-3; v_gene: TRBV24-1; CDR3nt: TGTGCCACCAGGGGATCCCCCCCGGAGGATACGCAGTATTTT; CDR3aa: CATRGSPPEDTQYF
abundance: -; d_gene: -; j_gene: TRBJ2-7; v_gene: TRBV4-1; CDR3nt: TGCGCCAGCAGCCAAGAACTGGGGGCATCCTCCTACGAGCAGTACTTC; CDR3aa: CASSQELGASSYEQYF
abundance: -; d_gene: -; j_gene: TRBJ1-4; v_gene: TRBV28; CDR3nt: TGTGCCAGCACCCCGGCTGCCAAGGGGGGTGAAAAACTGTTTTTT; CDR3aa: CASTPAAKGGEKLFF
abundance: many; d_gene: -; j_gene: TRBJ2-5; v_gene: TRBV5-1; CDR3nt: TGCGCCAGCAGCCTAGATGTTCAAGAGACCCAGTACTTC; CDR3aa: CASSLDVQETQYF
abundance: -; d_gene: TRBD1; j_gene: TRBJ2-5; v_gene: TRBV5-1; CDR3nt: TGCGCCAGCAGCTCAGGGAGACAGGGTTGGCAAGAGACCCAGTACTTC; CDR3aa: CASSSGRQGWQETQYF
abundance: -; d_gene: -; j_gene: TRBJ1-5; v_gene: TRBV4-3; CDR3nt: TGCGCCAGCAGCCAAGATGTGGAAGGGACTCAGCCCCAGCATTTT; CDR3aa: CASSQDVEGTQPQHF
abundance: -; d_gene: -; j_gene: TRBJ2-1; v_gene: TRBV6-2/TRBV6-3; CDR3nt: TGTGCCAGCACAAGGACTCACAATGAGCAGTTCTTC; CDR3aa: CASTRTHNEQFF
abundance: -; d_gene: TRBD1; j_gene: TRBJ2-7; v_gene: TRBV12-3/TRBV12-4; CDR3nt: TGTGCCAGCAGTCTCAGGGGGCGCATGTACGAGCAGTACTTC; CDR3aa: CASSLRGRMYEQYF
abundance: few; d_gene: -; j_gene: TRBJ2-7; v_gene: TRBV7-6; CDR3nt: TGTGCCAGCAGCTTAAGACCTCTAGCTGAGGGAGAGCAGTACTTC; CDR3aa: CASSLRPLAEGEQYF
abundance: many; d_gene: -; j_gene: TRBJ2-7; v_gene: TRBV20-1; CDR3nt: TGCAGTGCTAGAAGGGGTCCCTCCTACGAGCAGTACTTC; CDR3aa: CSARRGPSYEQYF
abundance: few; d_gene: -; j_gene: TRBJ2-1; v_gene: TRBV10-3; CDR3nt: TGTGCCATCAGTGAGTCGCAGATTGAGCAGTTCTTC; CDR3aa: CAISESQIEQFF
abundance: few; d_gene: -; j_gene: TRBJ2-7; v_gene: TRBV6-1; CDR3nt: TGTGCCAGCAGAACATTTCCAAGGGCCCCAGGCTCCTACGAGCAGTACTTC; CDR3aa: CASRTFPRAPGSYEQYF
abundance: -; d_gene: -; j_gene: TRBJ2-6; v_gene: TRBV30; CDR3nt: TGTGCCTGGAGTGTATCTACGACAGGTGGTGGGGCCAACGTCCTGACTTTC; CDR3aa: CAWSVSTTGGGANVLTF
abundance: few; d_gene: -; j_gene: TRBJ2-1; v_gene: TRBV7-6; CDR3nt: TGTGCCAGCAGCTCCTCGGGCGTCAGCTCCTACAATGAGCAGTTCTTC; CDR3aa: CASSSSGVSSYNEQFF
abundance: few; d_gene: TRBD1; j_gene: TRBJ2-1; v_gene: TRBV15; CDR3nt: TGTGCCACCAGCAGAGATAACCGGGACAGGAGAAGGAATGAGCAGTTCTTC; CDR3aa: CATSRDNRDRRRNEQFF
abundance: -; d_gene: -; j_gene: TRBJ2-7; v_gene: TRBV4-1; CDR3nt: TGCGCCAGCAGCCAAGGGCAGAAGGTGTACTTC; CDR3aa: CASSQGQKVYF
abundance: few; d_gene: TRBD2; j_gene: TRBJ2-2; v_gene: TRBV19; CDR3nt: TGTGCCAGTAGTATAGGGGGACTAGCGAACACCGGGGAGCTGTTTTTT; CDR3aa: CASSIGGLANTGELFF
abundance: -; d_gene: TRBD1; j_gene: TRBJ1-4; v_gene: TRBV4-1; CDR3nt: TGCGCCAGCAGCCAAGAGGACAGGGCTAATGAAAAACTGTTTTTT; CDR3aa: CASSQEDRANEKLFF
abundance: few; d_gene: -; j_gene: TRBJ1-4; v_gene: TRBV12-3/TRBV12-4; CDR3nt: TGTGCCAGCAGTCCGGGACTCGCAACTAATGAAAAACTGTTTTTT; CDR3aa: CASSPGLATNEKLFF
abundance: few; d_gene: -; j_gene: TRBJ2-2; v_gene: TRBV11-2; CDR3nt: TGTGCCAGCAGCTTGCAAGACGGGGAGCTGTTTTTT; CDR3aa: CASSLQDGELFF